The rows below give T cell receptor beta chains drawn from one sample of a study of radiation and T cells in renal cell carcinoma. Sequenced by immunoSEQ multiplex PCR; TCRdb stores in-frame clones only, minus some. Seen here are 9,400 or so clones, around three fifths observed once, and the top ten hold about a fifth. The sequenced sample was tumor tissue, obtained from a patient whose treatment included radiotherapy and nephrectomy. The receptor set was obtained from a man in his fifties or sixties with renal cell carcinoma. CDR3s include the opening cysteine and the closing phenylalanine or tryptophan. D genes are given only for firm matches. Size is stated for part of the rows, as once, few or many counts, or as a class when the clone is expanded.

TGTGCCAGTAGAGGGACAGGGGTTTTTGAGGGGACTGAAGCTTTCTTT,CASRGTGVFEGTEAFF,TRBJ1-1,.,16,TRBV19,TRBD1
TGTGCCAGCAGTGCAATAGATCCAGGGGGCGCGAAGGGCTACACCTTC,CASSAIDPGGAKGYTF,TRBJ1-2,few,16,TRBV6-1,TRBD1
TGTGCCAGTAGTATTAGCGGCAGCACAGATACGCAGTATTTT,CASSISGSTDTQYF,TRBJ2-3,.,14,TRBV19,.
TGTGCCAGTAGTCTCTCAGGGACCGATCAGCCCCAGCATTTT,CASSLSGTDQPQHF,TRBJ1-5,.,14,TRBV19,.
TGCGCCAGCAGCTTCGGCAGTTCGCGGGACGCCACCTTC,CASSFGSSRDATF,TRBJ1-2,.,13,TRBV5-1,.
TGTGCCAGCAGTGCACAGGGGGGGGACACTGAAGCTTTCTTT,CASSAQGGDTEAFF,TRBJ1-1,.,14,TRBV6-1,TRBD1
TGTGCCAGCAGCTTGGCAGGACCCTACGAGCAGTACTTC,CASSLAGPYEQYF,TRBJ2-7,.,13,TRBV5-4,.
TGCGCCAGCAGCCCTACCGAATACGAGCAGTACTTC,CASSPTEYEQYF,TRBJ2-7,.,12,TRBV10-2,.
TGTGCCAGCAGCCCTTCCATGAACACTGAAGCTTTCTTT,CASSPSMNTEAFF,TRBJ1-1,few,13,TRBV7-9,.
TGCAGCGTGACGGATTCTGGGGCCAACGTCCTGACTTTC,CSVTDSGANVLTF,TRBJ2-6,few,13,TRBV29-1,.
TGCAGTGCTAGAGAGGGTCGGGGGCAGTACTTC,CSAREGRGQYF,TRBJ2-7,.,11,TRBV20-1,.
TGCGCCAGCAGCTTCGGCATTGGAGGGGCAACTAATGAAAAACTGTTTTTT,CASSFGIGGATNEKLFF,TRBJ1-4,.,17,TRBV5-1,.
TGTGCCAGCAGCTTAATTGGCGGGAGGCGGTACGAGCAGTACTTC,CASSLIGGRRYEQYF,TRBJ2-7,.,15,TRBV7-2,TRBD2
TGTGCCAGCAGCCCGTCGGGTGGGGCCAACGTCCTGACTTTC,CASSPSGGANVLTF,TRBJ2-6,.,14,TRBV7-3,.
TGCGCCAGCAGCTTGTTCCCCCGACAGGACGAACCTGGAAACACCATATATTTT,CASSLFPRQDEPGNTIYF,TRBJ1-3,.,18,TRBV5-1,.
TGTGCCAGCAGCTTGGCTTCGGGGATGAACACTGAAGCTTTCTTT,CASSLASGMNTEAFF,TRBJ1-1,.,15,TRBV5-8,.
TGTGCCAGCAGCTCGGGACAGCCCTACGAGCAGTACTTC,CASSSGQPYEQYF,TRBJ2-7,.,13,TRBV7-3,TRBD1
TGCGCCAGCAGCCTCCTAGGGTCAGATTATGATGGCTACACCTTC,CASSLLGSDYDGYTF,TRBJ1-2,few,15,TRBV4-3,.
TGTGCCAGCATCGAGGGGGGCGAGCAGTACTTC,CASIEGGEQYF,TRBJ2-7,few,11,TRBV11-2,.
TGTGCCAGTAGTCAGATGGATACGCAGTATTTT,CASSQMDTQYF,TRBJ2-3,.,11,TRBV19,.
TGTGCCAGCAGCCCCGGGTCGACAACTAATGAAAAACTGTTTTTT,CASSPGSTTNEKLFF,TRBJ1-4,few,15,TRBV7-2,.
TGTGCCAGCAGCTCAAGCGGGAGCTACGAGCAGTACTTC,CASSSSGSYEQYF,TRBJ2-7,few,13,TRBV11-3,TRBD2
TGCGCCAGCAGCTTTGGAGCTTTACAGGGCGAGCAGTACTTC,CASSFGALQGEQYF,TRBJ2-7,.,14,TRBV5-1,.
TGTGCCAGCAGCTTGGGAGGGACAGGGGGCGCGGGTGTTTACTTC,CASSLGGTGGAGVYF,TRBJ2-7,medium-sized,15,TRBV5-6,TRBD1
TGTGCCAGCAGTTTCGGAGGGGCTCGTAATGAAAAACTGTTTTTT,CASSFGGARNEKLFF,TRBJ1-4,once,15,TRBV28,.
TGTGCCAGCAGCTTGATGGGGGGCTCTGGGGCCAACGTCCTGACTTTC,CASSLMGGSGANVLTF,TRBJ2-6,.,16,TRBV5-6,.
TGTGCCAGCAGCGGGTATGGGGCAGGGGAGAACGAGCAGTACTTC,CASSGYGAGENEQYF,TRBJ2-7,.,15,TRBV7-9,.
TGTGCCAGCAGTGACGCCGACAGGTCCGTTCAGCCCCAGCATTTT,CASSDADRSVQPQHF,TRBJ1-5,few,15,TRBV2,.
TGCGCCCGCAGTCCACCGGGGGTCCCGGGGGGGGGCTCCTACGAGCAGTACTTC,CARSPPGVPGGGSYEQYF,TRBJ2-7,.,18,TRBV23-1,TRBD2
TGTGCCAGCAGCCCCGGACAGGGGTATAATGGCTACACCTTC,CASSPGQGYNGYTF,TRBJ1-2,.,14,TRBV7-2,TRBD1
TGTGCCAGCAGCGTAGTGAGAGGGGGGGCTGAAGCTTTCTTT,CASSVVRGGAEAFF,TRBJ1-1,.,14,TRBV9,.
TGTGCCAGCAGTACCCAGGACGGACGCGGCGGGGAGCTGTTTTTT,CASSTQDGRGGELFF,TRBJ2-2,.,15,TRBV27,.
TGTGCCAGCAGCTTAGATCCTCTAGCCCTCCCTGGGGCCAACGTCCTGACTTTC,CASSLDPLALPGANVLTF,TRBJ2-6,.,18,TRBV11-2,.
TGTGCCAGCAGTGGGACAGGGGGCTCCTACGAGCAGTACTTC,CASSGTGGSYEQYF,TRBJ2-7,medium-sized,14,TRBV6-1,TRBD1
TGTGCCAGCAGTTCATCGACGGGTGGCTACACCTTC,CASSSSTGGYTF,TRBJ1-2,.,12,TRBV27,.
TGTGCCAGTATTCAAGCGGGGGCTGGAAACACCATATATTTT,CASIQAGAGNTIYF,TRBJ1-3,medium-sized,14,TRBV19,.